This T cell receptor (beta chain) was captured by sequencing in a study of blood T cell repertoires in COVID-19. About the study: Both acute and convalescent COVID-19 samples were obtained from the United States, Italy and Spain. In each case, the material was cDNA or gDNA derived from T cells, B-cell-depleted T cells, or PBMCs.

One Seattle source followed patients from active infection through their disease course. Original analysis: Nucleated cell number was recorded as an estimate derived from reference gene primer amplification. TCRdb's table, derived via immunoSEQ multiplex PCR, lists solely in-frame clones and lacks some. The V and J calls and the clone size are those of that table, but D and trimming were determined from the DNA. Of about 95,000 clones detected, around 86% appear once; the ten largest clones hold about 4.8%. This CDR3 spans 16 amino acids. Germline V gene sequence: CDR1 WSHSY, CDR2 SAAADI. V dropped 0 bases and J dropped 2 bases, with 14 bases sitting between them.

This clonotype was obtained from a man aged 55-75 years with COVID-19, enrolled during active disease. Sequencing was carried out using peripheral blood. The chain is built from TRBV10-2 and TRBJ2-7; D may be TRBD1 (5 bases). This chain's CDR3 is CASSESNRSPTYEQYF. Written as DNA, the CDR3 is TGCGCCAGCAGTGAGTCGAACAGGTCACCTACCTACGAGCAGTACTTC.